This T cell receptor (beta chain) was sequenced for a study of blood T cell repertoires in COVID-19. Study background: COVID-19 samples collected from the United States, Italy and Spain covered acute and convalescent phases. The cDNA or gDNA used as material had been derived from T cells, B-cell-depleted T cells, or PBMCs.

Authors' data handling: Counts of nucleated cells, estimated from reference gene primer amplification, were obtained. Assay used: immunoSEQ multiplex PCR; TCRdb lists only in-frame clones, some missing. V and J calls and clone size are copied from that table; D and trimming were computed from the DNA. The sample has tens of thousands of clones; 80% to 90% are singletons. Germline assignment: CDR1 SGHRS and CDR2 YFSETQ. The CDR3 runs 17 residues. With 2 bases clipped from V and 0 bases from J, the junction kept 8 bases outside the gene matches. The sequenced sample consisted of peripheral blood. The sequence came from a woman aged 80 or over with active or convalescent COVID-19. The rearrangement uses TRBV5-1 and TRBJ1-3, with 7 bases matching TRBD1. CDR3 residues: CASSLRTGGSSGNTIYF. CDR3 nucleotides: TGCGCCAGCAGCTTAAGGACAGGAGGGAGCTCTGGAAACACCATATATTTT.